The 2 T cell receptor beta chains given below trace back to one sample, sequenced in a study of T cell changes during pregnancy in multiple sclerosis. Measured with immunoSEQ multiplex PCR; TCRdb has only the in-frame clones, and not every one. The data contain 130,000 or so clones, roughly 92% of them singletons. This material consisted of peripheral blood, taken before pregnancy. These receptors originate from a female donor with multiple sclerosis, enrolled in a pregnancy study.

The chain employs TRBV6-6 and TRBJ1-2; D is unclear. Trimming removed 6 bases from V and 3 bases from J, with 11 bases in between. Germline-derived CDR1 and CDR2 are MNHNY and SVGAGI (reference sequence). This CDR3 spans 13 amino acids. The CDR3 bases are TGTGCCAGCAGCCCCGGCGGGGACTATGGCTACACCTTC. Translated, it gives CASSPGGDYGYTF.

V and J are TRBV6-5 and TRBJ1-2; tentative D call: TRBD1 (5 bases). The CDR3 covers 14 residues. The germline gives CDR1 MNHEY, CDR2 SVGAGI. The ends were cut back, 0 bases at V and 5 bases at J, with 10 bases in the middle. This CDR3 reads CASSYSGVRYGYTF. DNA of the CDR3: TGTGCCAGCAGTTACTCAGGGGTTCGGTATGGCTACACCTTC.